This T cell receptor (beta chain) was obtained from a study of cytomegalovirus exposure and HLA in healthy donors. This CDR3 contains 15 residues. Primers: 60 Vbeta forward and 13 Jbeta reverse. Only in-frame clones appear in the TCRdb table, and some are missing; sequencing was by immunoSEQ multiplex PCR. The table has more than 150,000 clones, about 80% seen once. This clone was recorded a few times. Sequencing input: PBMCs. The rearrangement links TRBV12-2 to TRBJ2-7; the table's D call of TRBD2 was not tested on the DNA. TRBV12-2 is described as a pseudogene. The source is a woman aged 18-29 years in good health and CMV-seropositive. The CDR3 loop is CASRLITGGAVGQYF. CDR3 DNA sequence: TGTGCAAGTCGCTTAATCACGGGGGGAGCGGTCGGGCAGTACTTC.